Listed below are T cell receptor beta chains from one sample, sequenced in a study of blood T cell repertoires in COVID-19. The table came from immunoSEQ multiplex PCR; TCRdb's copy has only in-frame clones and leaves some out. The sample has some 300,000 clones, around 88% seen once. The sequenced material came from peripheral blood. The receptors stem from a woman younger than 45 who had recovered from COVID-19. Both conserved end residues are part of each CDR3. The order of the fields is J gene, D gene, clone size, V gene, CDR3 DNA, CDR3 protein. D genes are given only for firm matches. Some rows have no size entry. The others give once, few or many, or a class for an expanded clone.

j_call: TRBJ2-7; d_call: TRBD1; clone_size: once; v_call: TRBV6-5; cdr3_nt: TGTGCCAGCAGGGGGGACAGGGGGATCCCCTACGAGCAGTACTTC; cdr3_aa: CASRGDRGIPYEQYF
j_call: TRBJ1-5; d_call: TRBD1; clone_size: few; v_call: TRBV7-3; cdr3_nt: TGTGCCAGCAGCCCGTTGGGACAGGAGATGAATCAGCCCCAGCATTTT; cdr3_aa: CASSPLGQEMNQPQHF
j_call: TRBJ2-2; d_call: TRBD1; clone_size: .; v_call: TRBV24-1; cdr3_nt: TGTGCCACCAGTGAAAACAAGGGGGCGCACACCGGGGAGCTGTTTTTT; cdr3_aa: CATSENKGAHTGELFF
j_call: TRBJ2-3; d_call: .; clone_size: .; v_call: TRBV2; cdr3_nt: TGTGCCAGCAGTGAATTCTTGGGAGCCCAAGGTACGCAGTATTTT; cdr3_aa: CASSEFLGAQGTQYF
j_call: TRBJ2-7; d_call: TRBD1; clone_size: .; v_call: TRBV20-1; cdr3_nt: TGCAGTGCTAGTCCGTTGGGACAGGTCACCTACGAGCAGTACTTC; cdr3_aa: CSASPLGQVTYEQYF
j_call: TRBJ2-7; d_call: TRBD1; clone_size: .; v_call: TRBV18; cdr3_nt: TGTGCCAGCTCACCTCGGACAGGGGCCTACGAGCAGTACTTC; cdr3_aa: CASSPRTGAYEQYF
j_call: TRBJ1-6; d_call: TRBD1; clone_size: .; v_call: TRBV4-1; cdr3_nt: TGCGCCAGCAGCCAAGGAACAGGGGTACCACCCCTCCACTTT; cdr3_aa: CASSQGTGVPPLHF
j_call: TRBJ1-1; d_call: .; clone_size: .; v_call: TRBV21-1; cdr3_nt: TGTGCCAGCAGCAAACCCCTCAGGAGGTCTGAAGCTTTCTTT; cdr3_aa: CASSKPLRRSEAFF
j_call: TRBJ2-7; d_call: .; clone_size: .; v_call: TRBV19; cdr3_nt: TGTGCCAGTAGTATAAGAAGCACCGAAGAGCAGTACTTC; cdr3_aa: CASSIRSTEEQYF
j_call: TRBJ2-1; d_call: .; clone_size: .; v_call: TRBV24-1; cdr3_nt: TGTGCCACCAGTGACACGACTCGCGGGGAGCAGTTCTTC; cdr3_aa: CATSDTTRGEQFF
j_call: TRBJ1-3; d_call: .; clone_size: few; v_call: TRBV25-1; cdr3_nt: TGTGCCAGTGGCAGGTCTGGAAACACCATATATTTT; cdr3_aa: CASGRSGNTIYF
j_call: TRBJ2-2; d_call: TRBD1; clone_size: .; v_call: TRBV11-2; cdr3_nt: TGTGCCAGCAGCCTCTTGATAGCCTCTTGGGACAGGGTCGCCGGGGAGCTGTTTTTT; cdr3_aa: CASSLLIASWDRVAGELFF
j_call: TRBJ2-7; d_call: .; clone_size: .; v_call: TRBV30; cdr3_nt: TGTGCCTGGGACCGCGGACACTCTTACGAGCAGTACTTC; cdr3_aa: CAWDRGHSYEQYF